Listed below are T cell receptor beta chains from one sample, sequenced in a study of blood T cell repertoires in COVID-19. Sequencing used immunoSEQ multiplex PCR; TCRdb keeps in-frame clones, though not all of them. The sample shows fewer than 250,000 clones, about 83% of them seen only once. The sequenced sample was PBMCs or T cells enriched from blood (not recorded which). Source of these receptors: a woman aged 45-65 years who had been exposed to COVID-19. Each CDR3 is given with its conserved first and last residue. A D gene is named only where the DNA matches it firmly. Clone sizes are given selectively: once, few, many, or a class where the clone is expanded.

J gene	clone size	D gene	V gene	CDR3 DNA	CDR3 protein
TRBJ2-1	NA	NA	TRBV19	TGTGCCAGTAGTATTGTCTGGGGACAAAATGAGCAGTTCTTC	CASSIVWGQNEQFF
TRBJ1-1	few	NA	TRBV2	TGTGCCAGCAGTGAACCAGGGAACACTGAAGCTTTCTTT	CASSEPGNTEAFF
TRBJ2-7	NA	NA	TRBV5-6	TGTGCCAGCAGCCCCCCGCCAGGCCCCGGGAGAAACGAGCAGTACTTC	CASSPPPGPGRNEQYF
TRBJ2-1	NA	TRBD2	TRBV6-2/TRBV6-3	TGTGCCAGCAGTACCGGGACTAGGTACCCTTACAATGAGCAGTTCTTC	CASSTGTRYPYNEQFF
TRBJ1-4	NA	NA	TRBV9	TGTGCCAGCAGCGTAGCTGGGAGGGGGAATGAAAAACTGTTTTTT	CASSVAGRGNEKLFF
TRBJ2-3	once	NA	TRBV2	TGTGCCAGCAATCTCGACAGCCACACAGATACGCAGTATTTT	CASNLDSHTDTQYF
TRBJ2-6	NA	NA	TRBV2	TGTGCCAGCAGTTTACTGCCTGGGGCCAACGTCCTGACTTTC	CASSLLPGANVLTF
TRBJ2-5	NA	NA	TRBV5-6	TGTGCCAGCAGCCTATTAGATTCGGAGACCCAGTACTTC	CASSLLDSETQYF
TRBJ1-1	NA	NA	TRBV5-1	TGCGCCAGCAGCCCCCTCGGGGGCACTGAAGCTTTCTTT	CASSPLGGTEAFF
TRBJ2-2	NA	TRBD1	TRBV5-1	TGCGCCAGCAGCTTGAGGACAGGGTCCACCGGGGAGCTGTTTTTT	CASSLRTGSTGELFF
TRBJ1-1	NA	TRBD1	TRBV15	TGTGCCACCAGCAGACCCGGGACAGGGAACACTGAAGCTTTCTTT	CATSRPGTGNTEAFF
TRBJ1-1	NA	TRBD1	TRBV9	TGTGCCAGCAGCGTAGGGACAGGGGGCATGGACACTGAAGCTTTCTTT	CASSVGTGGMDTEAFF
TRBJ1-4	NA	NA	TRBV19	TGTGCCAGTAGTATTCGGGTTTTCAATGAAAAACTGTTTTTT	CASSIRVFNEKLFF
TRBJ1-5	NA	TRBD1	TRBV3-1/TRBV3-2	TGTGCCAGTACACAGGGGCGATGGCAGCCCCAGCATTTT	CASTQGRWQPQHF
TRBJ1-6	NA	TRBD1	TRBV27	TGTGCCAGCAGTCAGGGGACAGGGAGGAATTCACCCCTCCACTTT	CASSQGTGRNSPLHF
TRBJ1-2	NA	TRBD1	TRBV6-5	TGTGCCAGCACAGTAGGGGGCGGAATAAACTATGGCTACACCTTC	CASTVGGGINYGYTF
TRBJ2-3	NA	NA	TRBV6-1	TGTGCCAGCAGTGAACAGGGTTCACGATACCCTTTTGGGCAGTATTTT	CASSEQGSRYPFGQYF
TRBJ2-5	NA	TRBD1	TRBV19	TGTGCCAGTAGTCCCTCGACAGGGTTCGGGGAGACCCAGTACTTC	CASSPSTGFGETQYF
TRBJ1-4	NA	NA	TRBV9	TGTGCCAGCAGCGTAAAGCCAGGTGAAAAACTGTTTTTT	CASSVKPGEKLFF
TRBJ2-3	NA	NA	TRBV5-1	TGCGCCAGCAGCTTGGACAGGCCCCCACCTATGGGCACAGATACGCAGTATTTT	CASSLDRPPPMGTDTQYF
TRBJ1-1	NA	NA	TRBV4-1	TGCGCCAGCAGCATAGAGCGGGTAGACACTGAAGCTTTCTTT	CASSIERVDTEAFF
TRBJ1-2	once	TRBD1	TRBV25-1	TGTGCCAGCAGTGAGGCGGGACAGGGGGCAGGGGGCTACACCTTC	CASSEAGQGAGGYTF
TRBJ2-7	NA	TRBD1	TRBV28	TGTGCCAGCAGTTTACGACGGACAGGGTCGTCCTACGAGCAGTACTTC	CASSLRRTGSSYEQYF
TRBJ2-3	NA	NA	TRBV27	TGTGCCAGCAGTTCGGGGTTCGGCACAGATACGCAGTATTTT	CASSSGFGTDTQYF